Each of the 9 T cell receptor beta chains below was sequenced from the same sample in a study of blood T cells in healthy people across ages. PCR was performed a second time for 7 to 11 cycles using a sample-barcoded 5' primer and a J-beta primer mix. TCRdb called the 5' RACE reads again in MiXCR, with one record for every CDR3 protein. The sample shows about 1.8 million distinct CDR3 sequences, around half of them seen only once. The source material was blood. The receptors come from a woman aged 35 to 49 in good health.

This sequence joins TRBV6-2 or TRBV6-3 and TRBJ2-1; a weak D match, TRBD2 (6 bases). In germline, CDR1 is MNHEY, CDR2 SVGEGT. Trimming cost V 2 bases and J 2 bases, with 22 bases left between them. The CDR3 runs to 19 residues. The CDR3 nucleotides read TGTGCCAGCAGTTACAACAGCGAAAGTACCGGGACTCCCTACAATGAGCAGTTCTTC. This codes for CASSYNSESTGTPYNEQFF.

DNA for the CDR3: TGTGCCACCAGTGATTTGTATGGGGCGCGGGACAATGAGCAGTTCTTC. Its protein product is CATSDLYGARDNEQFF. The chain combines TRBV24-1 with TRBJ2-1, with D tentatively TRBD1 or TRBD2 (5 bases each). Looked up from germline, CDR1 is KGHDR and CDR2 is SFDVKD. CDR3 length: 16 amino acids. V was clipped by 0 bases and J by 5 bases, with 13 bases between them.

The J gene is TRBJ2-3, the V gene TRBV9; TRBD1 is a possible D gene (5 bases). The CDR3 sequence is 14 residues long. CDR1 is SGDLS and CDR2 is YYNGEE in the germline V gene. The V end was cut by 3 bases, the J end by 1 base, with 9 bases between. CDR3 in amino acids: CASSGWGRTDTQYF. In DNA, the CDR3 is TGTGCCAGCAGCGGGTGGGGCCGCACAGATACGCAGTATTTT.

The gene calls are TRBV28 and TRBJ2-5; no firm D call. Trimming took off 4 bases at V and 2 bases at J, with 17 bases between the two ends. The CDR3 covers 16 residues. The germline V gene encodes CDR1 MDHEN and CDR2 SYDVKM. CDR3 region: CASSYERSSRQETQYF. For the CDR3, the DNA is TGTGCCAGCAGTTACGAGAGGAGCTCTCGGCAAGAGACCCAGTACTTC.

This chain links TRBV6-1 with TRBJ2-7; D possibly matches TRBD1 or TRBD2 (5 bases each). V gave up 3 bases and J gave up 4 bases, with 19 bases separating them. The CDR3 has 16 residues. Germline CDR1 and CDR2: MNHNS and SASEGT. In nucleotides, the CDR3 is TGTGCCAGCAGTGATCCCCGGGGCACTGCAAAGTACGAGCAGTACTTC. Its translation: CASSDPRGTAKYEQYF.

The chain has TRBV20-1 and TRBJ1-5; 8 positions agree with TRBD1. This CDR3 region has 16 residues. CDR1 is DFQATT and CDR2 is SNEGSKA in the germline V gene (reference sequence). Germline trimming cut 3 bases from V and 1 base from J; bases unmatched to any gene: 8. In nucleotides, the CDR3 is TGCAGTGCTAGTGATACGGGACAGGCAAGCAATCAGCCCCAGCATTTT. Its protein product is CSASDTGQASNQPQHF.

V usage is TRBV6-5 and J usage is TRBJ2-7, with TRBD1 matching 7 bases. This CDR3 spans 14 amino acids. With V trimmed by 6 bases and J by 6 bases, 11 bases remained unmatched. The germline gives CDR1 MNHEY, CDR2 SVGAGI. The CDR3 loop reads CASSRTGASAEQYF. In DNA form, the CDR3 reads TGTGCCAGCAGCCGTACAGGGGCAAGCGCCGAGCAGTACTTC.

The rearrangement joins TRBV7-2 to TRBJ2-7; TRBD1 agrees at 8 bases. The length of the CDR3 is 14 residues. V shed 4 bases, J shed 5 bases, and the junction held 7 bases outside the gene matches. The germline gives CDR1 SGHTA, CDR2 FQGNSA. The CDR3 DNA sequence: TGTGCCAGCAGCTCCGCAGGGGGCGGTAACGAGCAGTACTTC. This gives the protein CASSSAGGGNEQYF.

The chain links TRBV9 to TRBJ2-7; D tentatively fits TRBD1 or TRBD2 (5 bases each). There are 15 residues in the CDR3. Trimming removed 3 bases at V and 0 bases at J, with 13 bases between. Germline V lookup: CDR1 SGDLS, CDR2 YYNGEE. The CDR3 loop is CASSENGASSYEQYF. The CDR3 DNA sequence: TGTGCCAGCAGCGAAAACGGGGCGAGCTCCTACGAGCAGTACTTC. The full variable domain, rest sourced from reference TRBV9 and TRBJ2-7, is DSGVTQTPKHLITATGQRVTLRCSPRSGDLSVYWYQQSLDQGLQFLIQYYNGEERAKGNILERFSAQQFPDLHSELNLSSLELGDSALYFCASSENGASSYEQYFGPGTRLTVT.